The clone carrying this T cell receptor beta chain was counted only a few times. Its antigen is not identified. Trimming took off 4 bases at V and 0 bases at J, with 12 bases between the two ends. This CDR3 comprises 15 residues. The V gene's germline CDR1 is SGHRS and CDR2 YFSETQ. These data come from a study of identical twins. Study-level points and caveats: There were fewer insertions in abundant cord blood beta clonotypes, but memory repertoires showed no such pattern.

Template switching added a universal primer binding site, and final cDNA carried unique molecular identifiers. TCRdb reanalysed the 5' RACE reads using MiXCR and keeps one entry per CDR3 protein. The table lists hundreds of thousands of distinct CDR3 sequences, about 20% of them singletons, with approximately 4.5% in the top ten. These data were also reused for a study on T cells expressing NK-cell markers. From that study: Seven of the eight sequenced donors were HCMV-seropositive; one was seronegative. Dominance of the CD3+CD56-NKG2C+ fraction by these clonotypes also held in a few donors.

The chain is built from TRBV5-1 and TRBJ2-3; a weak D match, TRBD2 (6 bases). The TCR sequence derives from a young woman in good health. The sample consisted of PBMCs. CDR3 in DNA: TGCGCCAGCAGCCTTATACGGGGGAGCACAGATACGCAGTATTTT. This encodes CASSLIRGSTDTQYF.